This record looks at one T cell receptor (beta chain) sequence and its context. What it binds is not known. Germline CDR1 is SGHAT and CDR2 is FQNNGV. CDR3 length: 18 amino acids. Trimming removed 1 base from V and 7 bases from J; junction bases left unmatched: 18. These data come from a study of response to subunit inactivated influenza vaccine. General observations from the study: New T cells are recruited in small numbers by each seasonal influenza vaccination, according to the authors' suggestion.

TCRdb processed the RT-PCR reads anew with MiXCR; each CDR3 protein has one entry. The sample consists of about 190,000 distinct CDR3 sequences, roughly 14% of them appearing once. The receptor was isolated from a man in his fifties who received an inactivated influenza vaccine. This chain connects TRBV11-2 to TRBJ2-5; 7 bases match TRBD2. The specimen comprised CD8+ T cells sorted from PBMCs, sampled roughly 5 days after vaccination. The chain's CDR3 is CASSLVVGPGGVGWTQYF. As DNA, the CDR3 is TGTGCCAGCAGCTTAGTCGTGGGCCCGGGAGGCGTGGGTTGGACCCAGTACTTC.